These 16 T cell receptor beta chains were all obtained from the same sample, sequenced in a study of cytomegalovirus exposure and HLA in healthy donors. Amplification used 60 Vbeta primers and 13 Jbeta primers. Sequencing was performed with immunoSEQ multiplex PCR; in TCRdb, only in-frame clones are kept and a portion is missing. The sample carries 150,000 to 200,000 clones, roughly 80% recorded once. Sequenced material: PBMCs. The source is a woman in her 50s in good health and CMV-seropositive.

The chain links TRBV7-6 to TRBJ2-7; D might be TRBD1 (5 bases). The V end lost 5 bases, the J end lost 6 bases, and 26 bases lay between the germline ends. Germline V CDR1 and CDR2: SGHVS, FNYEAQ. The CDR3 consists of 17 residues. The CDR3 coding sequence is TGTGCCAGCAGCAAATCACCCAAACAGGTATTAGAATCCGAGCAGTACTTC. It translates to CASSKSPKQVLESEQYF.

This clone was observed once. The chain combines TRBV7-2 with TRBJ2-2, with 11 bases lining up with TRBD1. CDR1 and CDR2 (germline): SGHTA, FQGNSA. V lost 5 bases and J lost 7; bases outside the gene matches: 6. CDR3 length equals 15 residues. The CDR3 sequence is CASSGQGARGGELFF. CDR3 DNA sequence: TGTGCCAGCAGCGGACAGGGGGCTCGTGGCGGGGAGCTGTTTTTT.

This clone was observed a handful of times. The J gene is TRBJ1-1, the V gene TRBV2; a weak D match, TRBD1 (6 bases). The CDR3 has 12 amino acids. Germline CDR1 reads SNHLY; CDR2 reads FYNNEI. Trimming took 7 bases from V and 3 from J, leaving 9 bases between them. The DNA of the CDR3 is TGTGCCAGCATCGGACAGTACACTGAAGCTTTCTTT. This gives the protein CASIGQYTEAFF.

CDR3 bases: TGTGCCAGCAGCGGGGACCGGGACAGCACATGGAATCAGCCCCAGCATTTT. This translates into CASSGDRDSTWNQPQHF. The V and J genes are TRBV7-2 and TRBJ1-5, with 7 bases identical to TRBD1. V shed 5 bases and J 4 bases; nucleotides not matched to a gene: 14. In germline, CDR1 is SGHTA, CDR2 FQGNSA. This CDR3 is built from 17 residues.

This clone was picked up a small number of times. The rearrangement uses TRBV11-2 and TRBJ2-1; TRBD2 matches at 13 bases. CDR1 and CDR2 from the germline V gene are SGHAT and FQNNGV. CDR3 length: 17 amino acids. With V trimmed by 4 bases and J by 3 bases, 6 bases remained unmatched. The chain's CDR3 is CASSSLTSGGFYNEQFF. The CDR3 coding sequence is TGTGCCAGCAGCTCCTTGACTAGCGGGGGGTTCTACAATGAGCAGTTCTTC.

V gene TRBV7-8 combines with J gene TRBJ2-6, with 7 bases fitting TRBD1. CDR3 length: 14 residues. V gave up 5 bases and J gave up 11 bases; unmatched junction bases: 9. From germline, CDR1 is SGHVS and CDR2 FQNEAQ. The CDR3 coding sequence is TGTGCCAGCAGCCCCCGACAGGGATCTTACGTCCTGACTTTC. Its translation: CASSPRQGSYVLTF.

This clone was counted a few times. The chain employs TRBV30 and TRBJ1-4; 11 bases are a match to TRBD1. The V gene's germline CDR1 is GTSNPN and CDR2 SVGIG (reference sequence). Trimming removed 0 bases from V and 2 bases from J; junction bases left unmatched: 2. This CDR3 region has 16 residues. The CDR3 sequence is CAWSVGQGATNEKLFF. The CDR3 coding sequence is TGTGCCTGGAGTGTCGGACAGGGGGCTACTAATGAAAAACTGTTTTTT.

The chain couples TRBV28 to TRBJ1-5; no clear D. The CDR3 is made up of 11 amino acids. Germline values: CDR1 MDHEN, CDR2 SYDVKM. Between the trimmed V and J ends, which lost 2 bases and 11 bases, there was a span of 7 bases. The CDR3 protein is CASSLGPAQHF. CDR3 sequence (DNA): TGTGCCAGCAGTTTAGGGCCGGCCCAGCATTTT.

The V gene is TRBV7-3, the J gene TRBJ1-1, with D tentatively TRBD1 (6 bases). V was cut by 5 bases and J by 7 bases, with 14 bases left in between. This CDR3 region has 13 residues. Germline-derived CDR1 and CDR2 are SGHTA and FQGTGA. The CDR3 sequence is CASSQDRTSEAFF. CDR3 sequence (DNA): TGTGCCAGCAGCCAGGACAGAACAAGTGAAGCTTTCTTT.

The rearrangement uses TRBV5-4 and TRBJ2-2; maybe TRBD1 (5 bases). This CDR3 has 15 residues. Trimming removed 0 bases at V and 7 bases at J, with 13 bases between. Looked up from germline, CDR1 is SGHNT and CDR2 is YYREEE (reference sequence). In DNA, the CDR3 is TGTGCCAGCAGCTTGGCAGGGTTCCCCAGCGGGGAGCTGTTTTTT. It yields the protein CASSLAGFPSGELFF.

As concerns this clone: Other nucleotide sequences in the sample specify the same CDR3. The chain is built from TRBV27 and TRBJ1-1; 7 nucleotides align to TRBD1. This CDR3 is 15 amino acids long. Germline V gene data show CDR1 as MNHEY and CDR2 as SMNVEV (reference sequence). V was clipped by 4 bases and J by 0 bases; unmatched bases: 5. The CDR3 sequence: CASSSPTGLNTEAFF. CDR3 coding DNA: TGTGCCAGCAGTTCGCCGACAGGGCTGAACACTGAAGCTTTCTTT.

The chain is built from TRBV5-1 and TRBJ2-3; 8 bases map to TRBD2. Trimming cost V 0 bases and J 2 bases; bases outside gene matches: 2. The CDR3 runs 15 residues. Germline-derived CDR1 and CDR2 are SGHRS and YFSETQ. CDR3 sequence: CASSLDSGDTDTQYF. The CDR3 DNA reads TGCGCCAGCAGCTTGGATAGCGGGGACACAGATACGCAGTATTTT.

The chain joins TRBV30 to TRBJ1-2; maybe TRBD1 (6 bases). The germline V gene encodes CDR1 GTSNPN and CDR2 SVGIG (reference sequence). The CDR3 has 13 amino acids. V gave up 4 bases and J gave up 5 bases, with 14 bases separating them. The CDR3 bases are TGTGCCTGGACCGGACAGCTTAATTATGGCTACACCTTC. This codes for CAWTGQLNYGYTF.

The chain has TRBV19 and TRBJ2-5; 7 bases line up with TRBD1. Trimming at V came to 5 bases and at J to 5 bases, leaving 5 bases not matched to a gene. The CDR3 runs 13 residues. Germline CDR1 is LNHDA and CDR2 is SQIVND (reference sequence). CDR3 loop: CASSPQGLETQYF. The CDR3 coding sequence is TGTGCCAGTAGTCCACAGGGGTTGGAGACCCAGTACTTC.

This chain links TRBV30 with TRBJ2-2; TRBD1 might be the D (6 bases). The V end was cut by 0 bases, the J end by 6 bases, with 8 bases between. Looked up from germline, CDR1 is GTSNPN and CDR2 is SVGIG (reference sequence). CDR3 length: 13 residues. CDR3 nucleotides: TGTGCCTGGAGTGTAGGGGGAGCCGGGGAGCTGTTTTTT. Its protein is CAWSVGGAGELFF.

CDR3 sequence reads: CASSSPGQSTDTQYF. CDR3 in DNA: TGTGCCAGCAGCTCACCGGGACAGTCCACAGATACGCAGTATTTT. The chain is built from TRBV5-4 and TRBJ2-3; TRBD1 agrees at 7 bases. Germline V gene data show CDR1 as SGHNT and CDR2 as YYREEE (reference sequence). CDR3 size: 15 residues. Trimming at V came to 3 bases and at J to 2 bases, leaving 6 bases not matched to a gene.